These 23 T cell receptor beta chains share one sample of origin, sequenced in a study of blood T cells in healthy people across ages (dated by TCRdb to about 2015). Library preparation was by 5' RACE. A second PCR of roughly 6 to 11 cycles was run with a J-beta primer mix and a sample-barcoded 5' primer. TCRdb took the public reads, trimmed them with fastp at Q25, ran MiXCR for clone calling and kept in-frame beta chains. Rows are unified per CDR3 protein, each entry keeping the most common DNA and genes. The sample includes 1.8 million or so distinct CDR3 sequences, with roughly two fifths observed a single time. The biggest ten clones account for more than 20% of the sample. Sequences were obtained from blood. The receptors shown here come from a human donor in good health.

This clonotype was seen a few times. The gene calls are TRBV7-2 and TRBJ2-3; TRBD2 is a possible D gene (6 bases). This CDR3 comprises 16 residues. CDR1 is SGHTA, CDR2 FQGNSA, per germline. V was clipped by 1 base and J by 1 base, with 12 bases between them. CDR3 sequence reads: CASSLGGASGTDTQYF. CDR3 in DNA: TGTGCCAGCAGCTTAGGAGGGGCTAGCGGCACAGATACGCAGTATTTT.

This chain connects TRBV28 to TRBJ2-5; 8 nucleotides align to TRBD1. The CDR3 sequence is 16 residues long. The V gene end was trimmed by 8 bases and the J gene end by 5 bases; junction bases not matched to a gene: 16. Germline CDR1 MDHEN, CDR2 SYDVKM. CDR3 in amino acids: CASLSRQGATWETQYF. The CDR3 DNA sequence: TGTGCCAGCCTCTCCCGGCAGGGGGCCACCTGGGAGACCCAGTACTTC.

CDR3 protein: CASSQDLWVNEQYF. The CDR3, as DNA: TGTGCCAGCAGCCAAGATCTCTGGGTCAACGAGCAGTACTTC. The V call is TRBV3-1, the J call TRBJ2-5; D is unresolved. The J call may be incorrect, as the DNA end agrees better with TRBJ2-7. From germline, CDR1 is LGHDT and CDR2 YNNKEL (reference sequence). The CDR3 runs 14 residues.

The sample holds a few counts of this clonotype. V is TRBV7-2 and J is TRBJ2-7; maybe TRBD1 (6 bases). Trimming shortened V by 4 bases and J by 6 bases, and 13 bases separated the two germline ends. The CDR3 covers 13 residues. The germline V gene encodes CDR1 SGHTA and CDR2 FQGNSA. The CDR3 sequence is CASSSYQGFEQYF. The DNA for the CDR3 is TGTGCCAGCAGCTCGTACCAGGGGTTCGAGCAGTACTTC.

The gene calls are TRBV10-3 and TRBJ1-5; D remains unclear. Trimming cost V 2 bases and J 5 bases, with 13 bases left between them. Per the germline V gene, CDR1 is ENHRY and CDR2 is SYGVKD. This CDR3 has 15 residues. The chain's CDR3 is CAISEAVVGDQPQHF. The CDR3 coding sequence is TGTGCCATCAGTGAGGCAGTTGTAGGTGATCAGCCCCAGCATTTT.

This clonotype showed up just a few times. The rearrangement uses TRBV4-1 and TRBJ1-6; D ambiguous. The CDR3 length is 14 residues. Trimming pared 1 base from V and 6 bases from J, leaving 7 bases between. The V gene's germline CDR1 is MGHRA and CDR2 YSYEKL. Here the CDR3 DNA reads TGCGCCAGCAGCCAAGGGGCGATTAATTCACCCCTCCACTTT. Encoded protein: CASSQGAINSPLHF.

This clonotype was picked up a small number of times. The V gene is TRBV7-6, the J gene TRBJ2-4; TRBD1 matches at 7 bases. The end of the DNA is better explained by TRBJ2-7, so the J call may be wrong. The CDR3 is made up of 15 amino acids. Germline CDR1 reads SGHVS; CDR2 reads FNYEAQ. As DNA, the CDR3 is TGTGCCAGCAGCCTAAGGGACAGTCAGGCCTACGAGCAGTACTTC. Translated, it gives CASSLRDSQAYEQYF.

The chain uses TRBV7-8 and TRBJ2-1, with D perhaps TRBD1 or TRBD2 (6 bases each). V lost 5 bases to trimming and J lost 6 bases, with 11 bases between them. Germline CDR1 is SGHVS and CDR2 is FQNEAQ. This CDR3 comprises 13 residues. The DNA of the CDR3 is TGTGCCAGCAGCACAAAGGGGGGCAATGAGCAGTTCTTC. This translates into CASSTKGGNEQFF.

The V and J genes are TRBV7-7 and TRBJ2-3, with 7 bases matching TRBD2. The V gene end was trimmed by 5 bases and the J gene end by 3 bases; junction bases not matched to a gene: 8. Germline CDR1 reads SSHAT; CDR2 reads FNYEAQ (reference sequence). The CDR3 is 15 residues long. This CDR3 reads CASSPGLVPTDTQYF. The CDR3 nucleotides are TGTGCCAGCAGCCCAGGACTAGTTCCGACAGATACGCAGTATTTT.

The rearrangement links TRBV20-1 to TRBJ2-3, with a possible D match to TRBD2 (5 bases). The CDR3 contains 16 residues. CDR1 and CDR2 from the germline V gene are DFQATT and SNEGSKA (reference sequence). V gave up 4 bases and J gave up 0 bases, with 17 bases separating them. CDR3 DNA sequence: TGCAGTGCTATTGCCTTTAGGAGGTCTAGCACAGATACGCAGTATTTT. Protein sequence: CSAIAFRRSSTDTQYF.

This chain links TRBV7-2 with TRBJ2-5; the match to TRBD2 covers 7 bases. Trimming removed 3 bases from V and 7 bases from J; junction bases left unmatched: 5. CDR1 is SGHTA, CDR2 FQGNSA, per germline. This CDR3 is 13 amino acids long. The CDR3 coding sequence is TGTGCCAGCAGCTTGTTGGGGGAGGGGACCCAGTACTTC. This gives the protein CASSLLGEGTQYF. The complete variable domain, with remaining parts taken from reference TRBV7-2 and TRBJ2-5, reads GAGVSQSPSNKVTEKGKDVELRCDPISGHTALYWYRQSLGQGLEFLIYFQGNSAPDKSGLPSDRFSAERTGGSVSTLTIQRTQQEDSAVYLCASSLLGEGTQYFGPGTRLLVL.

A note on this clonotype: A junction end diverges from the germline sequence, so it may reflect a read error. This chain joins TRBV7-2 and TRBJ2-5, with TRBD2 matching over 7 bases. This CDR3 region has 14 residues. CDR1 SGHTA and CDR2 FQGNSA come from the germline V gene. Written as DNA, the CDR3 is TGTGCCGGCAGCATCCTCGGGACTACAGAGACCCAGTACTTC. Its protein is CAGSILGTTETQYF.

The V call is TRBV10-3, the J call TRBJ1-1, with TRBD1 as a possible D gene (5 bases). Per germline, CDR1 ENHRY and CDR2 SYGVKD. This CDR3 comprises 17 residues. V was shortened by 4 bases and J by 3 bases, with 21 bases between the two germline ends. As DNA, the CDR3 is TGTGCCATCAGTGCTCAAAACCTGGGGGGGGTAGACACTGAAGCTTTCTTT. Protein product: CAISAQNLGGVDTEAFF.

The gene calls are TRBV11-1 and TRBJ1-1; 7 positions match TRBD1. Germline assignment: CDR1 SGHAT and CDR2 FQDESV (reference sequence). V gave up 1 base and J gave up 1 base; unmatched junction bases: 12. The CDR3 runs 18 residues. DNA for the CDR3: TGTGCCAGCAGCTTAGAGTTGTCATCCGGGACAGCGAACACTGAAGCTTTCTTT. This gives the protein CASSLELSSGTANTEAFF. Together with reference TRBV11-1 and TRBJ1-1, the CDR3 gives the full variable domain: EAEVAQSPRYKITEKSQAVAFWCDPISGHATLYWYRQILGQGPELLVQFQDESVVDDSQLPKDRFSAERLKGVDSTLKIQPAELGDSAMYLCASSLELSSGTANTEAFFGQGTRLTVV.

This clonotype was counted at least ten times. The chain has TRBV12-3 or TRBV12-4 and TRBJ1-6, with no clear D. Trimming shortened V by 5 bases and J by 5 bases, and 10 bases separated the two germline ends. This CDR3 region has 14 residues. The CDR3 loop is CASSLDGNNSPLHF. For the CDR3, the DNA is TGTGCCAGCAGTCTCGACGGGAATAATTCACCCCTCCACTTT.

The chain links TRBV9 to TRBJ1-2; tentatively, D is TRBD1 (5 bases). CDR1 and CDR2 (germline): SGDLS, YYNGEE. The length of the CDR3 is 13 residues. V was trimmed by 6 bases and J by 8 bases, leaving 17 bases between them. CDR3 sequence reads: CASNGPAGTGYTF. The CDR3 DNA sequence: TGTGCCAGCAACGGACCGGCAGGGACGGGCTACACCTTC.

This clonotype was recorded a few times. The genes are TRBV6-2 or TRBV6-3 and TRBJ1-2; a possible D gene is TRBD1 (6 bases). Trimming cost V 3 bases and J 5 bases, with 19 bases left between them. The CDR3 length is 16 residues. The V gene's germline CDR1 is MNHEY and CDR2 SVGEGT. CDR3 amino acids: CASSYRSGQPSYGYTF. DNA for the CDR3: TGTGCCAGCAGTTATAGGTCCGGACAGCCGTCTTATGGCTACACCTTC.

V gene TRBV7-9 combines with J gene TRBJ2-1; possibly TRBD2 for D (6 bases). This CDR3 contains 14 residues. The V gene lost 1 base and the J gene lost 5 bases, with 9 bases spanning the gap. CDR1 and CDR2 (germline): SEHNR, FQNEAQ (reference sequence). CDR3 sequence reads: CASSLERVNNEQFF. CDR3 bases: TGTGCCAGCAGCTTAGAGCGGGTCAACAATGAGCAGTTCTTC.

The chain combines TRBV27 with TRBJ1-5, with a tentative D call TRBD1 (6 bases). Per germline, CDR1 MNHEY and CDR2 SMNVEV (reference sequence). Trimming pared 5 bases from V and 3 bases from J, leaving 17 bases between. There are 16 residues in the CDR3. CDR3 in amino acids: CASSPSIGQINQPQHF. CDR3 sequence (DNA): TGTGCCAGCAGTCCCAGCATAGGACAGATCAATCAGCCCCAGCATTTT.

This clonotype showed up just a few times. The chain joins TRBV25-1 to TRBJ2-5; D gene ambiguous. Germline V gene lookup returns CDR1 MGHDK and CDR2 SYGVNS. V was trimmed by 1 base and J by 1 base, leaving 7 bases between them. CDR3 size: 14 residues. The CDR3 reads CASSESVFQETQYF. CDR3 nucleotides: TGTGCCAGCAGTGAATCTGTGTTCCAAGAGACCCAGTACTTC.

The rearrangement links TRBV6-5 to TRBJ1-5; D gene ambiguous. Germline CDR1 reads MNHEY; CDR2 reads SVGAGI. This CDR3 is 15 amino acids long. V dropped 6 bases and J dropped 0 bases, with 12 bases sitting between them. The CDR3 is CASRPDPYSNQPQHF. The CDR3 DNA follows: TGTGCCAGCAGACCCGACCCGTATAGCAATCAGCCCCAGCATTTT.

In its sample, this clonotype was seen once. This chain's CDR3 is CAINRDGEQFF. The CDR3 DNA is TGTGCCATCAACAGGGACGGTGAGCAGTTCTTC. The chain employs TRBV10-3 and TRBJ2-1; D possibly corresponds to TRBD1 (6 bases). V gave up 7 bases and J gave up 9 bases, with 10 bases separating them. The CDR3 length is 11 residues. Germline V gives CDR1 ENHRY, CDR2 SYGVKD.

This clonotype was counted only a few times. The V and J genes are TRBV4-3 and TRBJ2-7; 15 nucleotides line up with TRBD2. V gave up 4 bases and J gave up 9 bases; unmatched junction bases: 10. The germline gives CDR1 LGHNA, CDR2 YSLEER. The CDR3 spans 16 residues. The CDR3 nucleotides read TGCGCCAGCAGCCGTATAGGGACTAGCGGGGGGCGAGTGCAGTACTTC. Translated: CASSRIGTSGGRVQYF.